This T cell receptor beta chain was captured in a study of shared clonotypes between healthy human individuals. About the research overall: Each donor contributed plates that comprised three CD4 naive, three CD4 memory, two CD8 naive and one CD8 memory.

In the CD4+ fraction, cells were divided into CD45RA+ naive and CD45RA-negative memory subsets. Findings and limits, study-wide: Non-shared clonotypes displayed generation probabilities falling below those of clonotypes present in all four donors.

Libraries were prepared by immunoSEQ multiplex PCR; TCRdb keeps only in-frame clonotypes and omits some of them. The table shows nearly 1,000,000 clones, with around three quarters occurring only once. This clone was observed at least ten times. Its target is unknown. The identical CDR3 is also encoded by other nucleotide sequences in the sample. The origin of this receptor is a man younger than 35 in good health. Sequenced material: memory CD4+ T cells sorted from blood. Regarding subset: CD45RA-negative fraction.

The CDR3 spells CASSLVGGGTDTQYF. CDR3 sequence (DNA): TGTGCCAGCAGCTTAGTAGGGGGCGGCACAGATACGCAGTATTTT. This chain uses TRBV7-6 with TRBJ2-3, with 7 bases aligning to TRBD1. CDR3 length: 15 residues. From germline, CDR1 is SGHVS and CDR2 FNYEAQ. Trimming removed 1 base from V and 1 base from J; junction bases left unmatched: 2.